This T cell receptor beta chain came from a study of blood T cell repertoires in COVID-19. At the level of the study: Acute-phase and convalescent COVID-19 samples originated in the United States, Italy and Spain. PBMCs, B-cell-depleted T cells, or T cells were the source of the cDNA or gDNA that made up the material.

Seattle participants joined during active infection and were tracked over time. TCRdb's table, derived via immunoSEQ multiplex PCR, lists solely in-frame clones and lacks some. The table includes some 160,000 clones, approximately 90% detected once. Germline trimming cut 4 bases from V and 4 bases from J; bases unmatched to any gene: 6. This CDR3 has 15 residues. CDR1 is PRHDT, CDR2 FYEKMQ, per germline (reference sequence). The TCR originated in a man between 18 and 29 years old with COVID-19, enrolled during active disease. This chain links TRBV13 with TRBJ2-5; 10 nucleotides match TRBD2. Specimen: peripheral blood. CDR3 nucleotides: TGTGCCAGCAGCTCCCGGACTAGCGGAGTAGAGACCCAGTACTTC. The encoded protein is CASSSRTSGVETQYF.